This T cell receptor beta chain was sequenced in a study of T cells in Graves' hyperthyroidism and ophthalmopathy. Participants, patients aged 18 to 65, had newly diagnosed hyperthyroidism with a duration under 2 months. Amplification of TCR beta CDR3 regions was performed using RNA transcripts as template. Researchers ran a first-round RT-PCR on the TCR CDR3 using the HTBI primer set. MiXCR, applied by TCRdb to the multiplex PCR reads, yields one record per CDR3 protein. The sample lists about 540,000 distinct CDR3 sequences, roughly 46% occurring once. Study results and limitations: A model using 13 V-J features told ophthalmopathy apart from stable hyperthyroidism. Ophthalmopathy was predicted by the model a median of approximately 6 months ahead of onset.

This CDR3 spans 17 amino acids. Germline CDR1 is MRHNA and CDR2 is SNTAGT. V shed 3 bases, J shed 4 bases, and the junction held 14 bases outside the gene matches. Points on this clonotype: Its specificity is unknown.

Sequences were obtained from peripheral blood or thyroid tissue (not recorded which). The chain carries TRBV6-4 and TRBJ1-2, with TRBD1 identical over 7 bases. The receptor was isolated from a woman in her late teens or twenties with Graves' hyperthyroidism. The chain's CDR3 is CASSEDAGDSTFYGYTF. CDR3 nucleotides: TGTGCCAGCAGTGAAGATGCAGGGGACAGCACTTTCTATGGCTACACCTTC.